The rows below give T cell receptor beta chains drawn from one sample of a study of T cells in pancreatic ductal adenocarcinoma. The data were produced by immunoSEQ multiplex PCR, yet TCRdb's version contains in-frame clones alone and is incomplete. This table has around 100,000 clones, roughly 96% appearing once. Material: PBMCs. The receptors derive from a human donor with pancreatic ductal adenocarcinoma. Each CDR3 is given with its conserved first and last residue. The order of the fields is CDR3 DNA, CDR3 protein, J gene, clone size, D gene, V gene. D genes are given only for firm matches. Clone size is stated in some rows and not others, as once, few, many or a class when expanded.

CDR3 DNA: TGTGCCAGCAGGCGGGAGACAGATACGCAGTATTTT
CDR3 protein: CASRRETDTQYF
J gene: TRBJ2-3
clone size: -
D gene: TRBD2
V gene: TRBV28

CDR3 DNA: TGTGCCAGCAGCCAAGTTTGGGGAGGTCATAGCAATCAGCCCCAGCATTTT
CDR3 protein: CASSQVWGGHSNQPQHF
J gene: TRBJ1-5
clone size: -
D gene: -
V gene: TRBV4-2

CDR3 DNA: TGTGCCAGCAGCGGGACTAGCGGGGGGGCTGGCGAGCAGTACTTC
CDR3 protein: CASSGTSGGAGEQYF
J gene: TRBJ2-7
clone size: -
D gene: TRBD2
V gene: TRBV11-2

CDR3 DNA: TGTGCCAGTAGTAATTCAGGGGAGGGGCGGTACGAGCAGTACTTC
CDR3 protein: CASSNSGEGRYEQYF
J gene: TRBJ2-7
clone size: -
D gene: -
V gene: TRBV19

CDR3 DNA: TGTGCCAGCAGTGACAGGGGCGCGGCCTACGAGCAGTACTTC
CDR3 protein: CASSDRGAAYEQYF
J gene: TRBJ2-7
clone size: -
D gene: -
V gene: TRBV2

CDR3 DNA: TGCGCCAGCAGCCCCGGGACAGGGGATCGGAGGGATACTGAAGCTTTCTTT
CDR3 protein: CASSPGTGDRRDTEAFF
J gene: TRBJ1-1
clone size: -
D gene: TRBD1
V gene: TRBV23-1

CDR3 DNA: TGTGCCAGCAGTGAAGGGGCTTACAATGAAAAACTGTTTTTT
CDR3 protein: CASSEGAYNEKLFF
J gene: TRBJ1-4
clone size: -
D gene: -
V gene: TRBV25-1

CDR3 DNA: TGTGCCAGGGCCCGGGACAGTCAAACCGGGGAGCTGTTTTTT
CDR3 protein: CARARDSQTGELFF
J gene: TRBJ2-2
clone size: -
D gene: TRBD1
V gene: TRBV2

CDR3 DNA: TGTGCCAGCAGCGTAGGAGGGACAGGAAACTCTGGGGCCAACGTCCTGACTTTC
CDR3 protein: CASSVGGTGNSGANVLTF
J gene: TRBJ2-6
clone size: -
D gene: TRBD1
V gene: TRBV9

CDR3 DNA: TGTGCCAGCAGTTTAGCGGGTTACTACGAGCAGTACTTC
CDR3 protein: CASSLAGYYEQYF
J gene: TRBJ2-7
clone size: -
D gene: -
V gene: TRBV28

CDR3 DNA: TGTGCCAGCAGCTTGCTAGCGGCCACCTACGAGCAGTACTTC
CDR3 protein: CASSLLAATYEQYF
J gene: TRBJ2-7
clone size: -
D gene: TRBD2
V gene: TRBV7-6

CDR3 DNA: TGCGCCAGCAGCCACCAACCGGGACTAGCGGGAAAGGTCGGAGAGCAGTACTTC
CDR3 protein: CASSHQPGLAGKVGEQYF
J gene: TRBJ2-7
clone size: -
D gene: TRBD2
V gene: TRBV4-1

CDR3 DNA: TGTGCCAGCACCAGTGTGGCGGCGACTTACAATGAGCAGTTCTTC
CDR3 protein: CASTSVAATYNEQFF
J gene: TRBJ2-1
clone size: -
D gene: -
V gene: TRBV6-6

CDR3 DNA: TGTGCCAGCAGAAGGGACAGGGGCAGTAATGAGCAGTTCTTC
CDR3 protein: CASRRDRGSNEQFF
J gene: TRBJ2-1
clone size: -
D gene: TRBD1
V gene: TRBV6-5

CDR3 DNA: TGTGCCAGCAGTCGTAGCGGATACACAGATACGCAGTATTTT
CDR3 protein: CASSRSGYTDTQYF
J gene: TRBJ2-3
clone size: -
D gene: -
V gene: TRBV9

CDR3 DNA: TGTGCCAGCAGCCGTACCGGGACAGGAGGTTACGAGCAGTACTTC
CDR3 protein: CASSRTGTGGYEQYF
J gene: TRBJ2-7
clone size: -
D gene: TRBD1
V gene: TRBV11-2

CDR3 DNA: TGTGCCAGTAGTATAGGGGCGGGCTATAGCAATCAGCCCCAGCATTTT
CDR3 protein: CASSIGAGYSNQPQHF
J gene: TRBJ1-5
clone size: -
D gene: -
V gene: TRBV19

CDR3 DNA: TGTGCCAGCAGTCCGGGGGACAGGGGGCGAGGGGAGCAGTACTTC
CDR3 protein: CASSPGDRGRGEQYF
J gene: TRBJ2-7
clone size: -
D gene: TRBD1
V gene: TRBV11-2

CDR3 DNA: TGCGCCAGCAGCTCGGGACAGATGAACACTGAAGCTTTCTTT
CDR3 protein: CASSSGQMNTEAFF
J gene: TRBJ1-1
clone size: -
D gene: TRBD1
V gene: TRBV5-1

CDR3 DNA: TGCAGCTCCGACAGGGGGAGTGAGCAGTTCTTC
CDR3 protein: CSSDRGSEQFF
J gene: TRBJ2-1
clone size: -
D gene: TRBD1
V gene: TRBV29-1

CDR3 DNA: TGTGCCAGCAGTCCACTAGCGGGATCCTACAATGAGCAGTTCTTC
CDR3 protein: CASSPLAGSYNEQFF
J gene: TRBJ2-1
clone size: -
D gene: TRBD2
V gene: TRBV5-6

CDR3 DNA: TGTGCCAGCAGCCCCCGCGACAGGACTCAGCAGTTCTTC
CDR3 protein: CASSPRDRTQQFF
J gene: TRBJ2-1
clone size: -
D gene: -
V gene: TRBV6-5

CDR3 DNA: TGTGCCAGCAGCTTAGATGAGGCGGGGCGCCTTCGGAACACCGGGGAGCTGTTTTTT
CDR3 protein: CASSLDEAGRLRNTGELFF
J gene: TRBJ2-2
clone size: -
D gene: -
V gene: TRBV11-3

CDR3 DNA: TGTGCCAGCAGCTTTGGAACCGCGGGTGACACTGAAGCTTTCTTT
CDR3 protein: CASSFGTAGDTEAFF
J gene: TRBJ1-1
clone size: -
D gene: -
V gene: TRBV5-5

CDR3 DNA: TGTGCCAGCAGCTCCTACTCAACGGGACTAGCGGGAGCCCGGACCGGGGAGCTGTTTTTT
CDR3 protein: CASSSYSTGLAGARTGELFF
J gene: TRBJ2-2
clone size: once
D gene: TRBD2
V gene: TRBV7-3

CDR3 DNA: TGTGCCAGCAGTCCCGGGACAGGTCCTCCGCAGTACTTC
CDR3 protein: CASSPGTGPPQYF
J gene: TRBJ2-7
clone size: -
D gene: TRBD1
V gene: TRBV2

CDR3 DNA: TGCGCCAGCAGCCAATCTGGACTAGAGTACCAAGAGACCCAGTACTTC
CDR3 protein: CASSQSGLEYQETQYF
J gene: TRBJ2-5
clone size: -
D gene: TRBD2
V gene: TRBV4-1

CDR3 DNA: TGTGCCAGCAGAAGGGGATCCCCCTTTGGAAACACCATATATTTT
CDR3 protein: CASRRGSPFGNTIYF
J gene: TRBJ1-3
clone size: -
D gene: -
V gene: TRBV7-4

CDR3 DNA: TGTGCCAGCATGGCGGTTAAGGGCAGGGGGGACGAGCAGTACTTC
CDR3 protein: CASMAVKGRGDEQYF
J gene: TRBJ2-7
clone size: once
D gene: -
V gene: TRBV6-1

CDR3 DNA: TGTGCCAGCAGTGAAGACAGGGGAATCGGGGGCTACACCTTC
CDR3 protein: CASSEDRGIGGYTF
J gene: TRBJ1-2
clone size: -
D gene: TRBD1
V gene: TRBV28

CDR3 DNA: TGTGCCAGCACAGTAGCGAGCGGGAGAATTGAGCAGTTCTTC
CDR3 protein: CASTVASGRIEQFF
J gene: TRBJ2-1
clone size: -
D gene: TRBD2
V gene: TRBV6-6

CDR3 DNA: TGTGCCAGCAGCTTGGGGGAGAGGATTGGCTACACCTTC
CDR3 protein: CASSLGERIGYTF
J gene: TRBJ1-2
clone size: once
D gene: -
V gene: TRBV5-6

CDR3 DNA: TGCGCCAGCAGCCAAGATATAGGGCTAGCTGTCTACAATGAGCAGTTCTTC
CDR3 protein: CASSQDIGLAVYNEQFF
J gene: TRBJ2-1
clone size: -
D gene: -
V gene: TRBV4-1

CDR3 DNA: TGCAGCGTTGAACTGGGACTAGCGATTTATGAGCAGTTCTTC
CDR3 protein: CSVELGLAIYEQFF
J gene: TRBJ2-1
clone size: -
D gene: TRBD2
V gene: TRBV29-1

CDR3 DNA: TGTGCCAGCAGTTCCAAACCGGGACTAGTTAACGAGCAGTACTTC
CDR3 protein: CASSSKPGLVNEQYF
J gene: TRBJ2-7
clone size: -
D gene: TRBD2
V gene: TRBV6-5

CDR3 DNA: TGTGCCAGCTCCCGGGGACTCCGGGAGACCCAGTACTTC
CDR3 protein: CASSRGLRETQYF
J gene: TRBJ2-5
clone size: -
D gene: -
V gene: TRBV18

CDR3 DNA: TGTGCCTGGAGTCGAGACAGGCCAACCTCAGCTTTCTTT
CDR3 protein: CAWSRDRPTSAFF
J gene: TRBJ1-1
clone size: -
D gene: -
V gene: TRBV30

CDR3 DNA: TGTGCCAGCAGCCAAGTTGCAGACTATGGCTACACCTTC
CDR3 protein: CASSQVADYGYTF
J gene: TRBJ1-2
clone size: -
D gene: -
V gene: TRBV4-2

CDR3 DNA: TGTGCCAGCAGTGCCCAGACAGGGGCCCGCGAGCAGTACTTC
CDR3 protein: CASSAQTGAREQYF
J gene: TRBJ2-7
clone size: few
D gene: TRBD1
V gene: TRBV27

CDR3 DNA: TGTGCCAGCAGCTTCGGGACAGGATACACCGGGGAGCTGTTTTTT
CDR3 protein: CASSFGTGYTGELFF
J gene: TRBJ2-2
clone size: -
D gene: TRBD1
V gene: TRBV9

CDR3 DNA: TGTGCCAGCAGTTTATCTGCGACCGGGGAGCTGTTTTTT
CDR3 protein: CASSLSATGELFF
J gene: TRBJ2-2
clone size: -
D gene: -
V gene: TRBV28

CDR3 DNA: TGTGCCAGCGCGGAGGGGCAGAACTATGGCTACACCTTC
CDR3 protein: CASAEGQNYGYTF
J gene: TRBJ1-2
clone size: once
D gene: -
V gene: TRBV25-1

CDR3 DNA: TGTGCCAGCTCACCAACCGGACAGAGCAACACAGATACGCAGTATTTT
CDR3 protein: CASSPTGQSNTDTQYF
J gene: TRBJ2-3
clone size: -
D gene: -
V gene: TRBV18

CDR3 DNA: TGTGCCAGCAGTCTCCCCCAGGGGGTTAACTATGGCTACACCTTC
CDR3 protein: CASSLPQGVNYGYTF
J gene: TRBJ1-2
clone size: -
D gene: TRBD1
V gene: TRBV28

CDR3 DNA: TGTGCCAGCAGCACCTCCGGGGGTGAGTCCCGCTACGAGCAGTACTTC
CDR3 protein: CASSTSGGESRYEQYF
J gene: TRBJ2-7
clone size: -
D gene: -
V gene: TRBV7-9

CDR3 DNA: TGCGCCAGCAGCCAAGATGAGGGTAGGGCTTTCTTT
CDR3 protein: CASSQDEGRAFF
J gene: TRBJ1-1
clone size: once
D gene: -
V gene: TRBV4-3

CDR3 DNA: TGCGCCAGCAGGCAGGGGTCAGGGGCCAACGTCCTGACTTTC
CDR3 protein: CASRQGSGANVLTF
J gene: TRBJ2-6
clone size: -
D gene: -
V gene: TRBV5-1

CDR3 DNA: TGTGCCAGCTCACCCGGTTATAGCAATCAGCCCCAGCATTTT
CDR3 protein: CASSPGYSNQPQHF
J gene: TRBJ1-5
clone size: -
D gene: -
V gene: TRBV18

CDR3 DNA: TGTGCCACCTCTGGCATTGGGGGGGAGCAGTTCTTC
CDR3 protein: CATSGIGGEQFF
J gene: TRBJ2-1
clone size: -
D gene: -
V gene: TRBV19

CDR3 DNA: TGTGCCAGTAATCGGAGGGGGAACACTGAAGCTTTCTTT
CDR3 protein: CASNRRGNTEAFF
J gene: TRBJ1-1
clone size: few
D gene: -
V gene: TRBV19

CDR3 DNA: TGTGCCAGCAGTGAAGGGATGGACAGGGGCTGGGAGACCCAGTACTTC
CDR3 protein: CASSEGMDRGWETQYF
J gene: TRBJ2-5
clone size: -
D gene: TRBD1
V gene: TRBV25-1

CDR3 DNA: TGTGCCAGCAGCCAGAACAATGAGCAGTTCTTC
CDR3 protein: CASSQNNEQFF
J gene: TRBJ2-1
clone size: -
D gene: -
V gene: TRBV11-3

CDR3 DNA: TGTGCCAGCGTGGAGCAGGGAAGCAATGAGCAGTTCTTC
CDR3 protein: CASVEQGSNEQFF
J gene: TRBJ2-1
clone size: -
D gene: -
V gene: TRBV6-6